A selection of T cell receptor beta chains follows, all from one sample in a study of Ad26.COV2.S vaccination and SARS-CoV-2 variants. This table comes from immunoSEQ multiplex PCR, and its TCRdb copy is limited to in-frame clones, with some not included. Of fewer than 400,000 clones listed, less than 90% are singletons. The sequences come from peripheral blood, collected in a trial of Ad26.COV2.S vaccine versus placebo. These receptors all stem from a person aged 18-60 years who received the Ad26.COV2.S COVID-19 vaccine or a placebo. CDR3s leave out the opening cysteine and the closing phenylalanine or tryptophan. The listing skips clone size in some rows; elsewhere it reads once, few, many or a size class.

j_call clone_size v_call cdr3_aa
TRBJ2-2 - TRBV19 ASSISRRTGELF
TRBJ1-5 - TRBV7-8 ASSLAPYQPQH
TRBJ1-4 - TRBV6-5 ASPTPTDPNEKLF
TRBJ2-5 - TRBV7-9 ASSEGLGETQY
TRBJ1-2 - TRBV6-5 ASSPDRVYGYT
TRBJ2-2 - TRBV6-1 ASSELAGVGELF
TRBJ2-7 - TRBV5-5 ASRAGGPLYEQY
TRBJ2-3 - TRBV9 ASSVRLAGGTDTQY
TRBJ2-5 - TRBV27 ASSLGLQETQY
TRBJ2-4 few TRBV6-5 APPGDRENIQY
TRBJ2-5 - TRBV19 ASSMTWKETQY
TRBJ2-7 - TRBV7-9 ATRTSDFGYEQY
TRBJ1-6 - TRBV21-1 ASRGLAGHNSPLH
TRBJ1-4 few TRBV6-1 ASSELGANEKLF
TRBJ1-1 - TRBV6-5 ASSLTGNTEAF